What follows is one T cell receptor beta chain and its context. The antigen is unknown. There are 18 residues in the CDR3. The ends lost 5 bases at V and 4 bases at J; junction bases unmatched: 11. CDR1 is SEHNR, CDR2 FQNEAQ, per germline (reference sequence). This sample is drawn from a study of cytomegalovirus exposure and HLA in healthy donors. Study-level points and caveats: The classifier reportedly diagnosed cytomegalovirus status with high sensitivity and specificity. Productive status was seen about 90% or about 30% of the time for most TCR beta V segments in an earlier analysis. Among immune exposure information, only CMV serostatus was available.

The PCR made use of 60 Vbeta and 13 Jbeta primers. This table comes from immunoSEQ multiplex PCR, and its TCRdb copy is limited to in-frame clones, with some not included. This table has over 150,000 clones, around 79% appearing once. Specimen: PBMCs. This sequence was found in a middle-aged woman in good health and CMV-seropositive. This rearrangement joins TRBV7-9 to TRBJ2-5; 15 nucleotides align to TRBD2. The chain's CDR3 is CASSAPGLAGGRGETQYF. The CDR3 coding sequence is TGTGCCAGCAGCGCACCGGGACTAGCGGGAGGACGTGGAGAGACCCAGTACTTC.